What follows describes a single TCR beta chain. The antigen it recognizes is unknown. No per-base quality is available; no much larger clone lies one base away. V and J are truncated by 5 bases and 0 bases respectively, leaving an intervening sequence of 19 bases. The germline V gene sets CDR1 to SGHTA and CDR2 to FQGNSA. The CDR3, from cysteine to phenylalanine, totals 17 residues. The only DNA kept is the CDR3, 51 bases in frame from the first base. These data belong to a study of blood T cells in healthy people across ages (dated by TCRdb to about 2015). For context, the study as a whole: Template switching captured roughly one uniquely barcoded TCR beta cDNA molecule per two T cells in model experiments. The study measured age-related changes in TCR beta repertoire diversity using deep sequencing normalized with unique cDNA molecular identifiers. The donors were divided into four age groups: young (average around 16 years), middle-aged (over 35), aged (62) and long-lived (roughly 82). To avoid experimental bias, donors of different ages were randomly spread across the sequencing lanes. The study analyzed two additional independent replicas of 1 million unique cDNA reads from the same blood draw for two donors, one aged 18 to 30 and one aged 80 or older. What the research found in general, with its limitations: Compared with the aged group, more naive CD4+ T cells, fewer expanded clones and increased TCR diversity were shown by the long-lived group, suggesting age selection. Observed TCR beta diversity correlated strongly with the percentage of naive T cells measured by flow cytometry. Bulk unsorted PBMC profiling prevented conclusive comparison of naive and antigen-experienced compartments. Because donor CMV infection status was unknown, age-related changes in expanded clonotypes were potentially confounded. Total diversity estimates from one million sequenced T cells were considered lower bounds and underestimates. Observed TCR beta diversity per million T cells fell roughly linearly with age, and a significant reduction was already apparent by age roughly 40.

Receptors were amplified or captured by 5' RACE. The sequencer listed for this sample is Illumina HiSeq 2500. A second about 7 to 11 cycle PCR used a sample-barcoded 5' primer and a J-beta primer mix. A unique molecular identifier was introduced onto each TCR beta cDNA molecule by a template-switch 5' adaptor carrying 12 random nucleotides. At least 2.5 million CDR3-containing paired-end reads were obtained from each sample. The Mint cDNA synthesis kit, primed by a TRBC-specific oligonucleotide, was used to synthesize first-strand cDNA from all RNA. All cDNA was treated with uracil-DNA glycosylase and then went through a first 18-cycle PCR with the universal primers M1SS and BC2_uni_R. The paper's data handling went like this. For normalization, 1 million high-quality reads, each with a distinct molecular identifier, were randomly selected from each sample. Instead of being binned into consensus sequences, reads that shared molecular identifiers were thrown out. MiTCR, with a Q25 quality threshold and the strictest error-elimination algorithm, was used for CDR3 identification, clonotype clustering and error correction. Lower-bound total TCR beta diversity was estimated with a nonparametric unseen species model using Euler transformation. TCRdb's own reprocessing of the public reads used fastp at Q25 and MiXCR and kept productive beta chains. Under each unique CDR3 protein, matching rows form one entry showing the most common genes and DNA. TCRdb's processing, not the authors', yielded these V and J calls. The sample table contains approximately 830,000 distinct CDR3 sequences; only one count was recorded for less than 80% of them. The ten largest account for 28% of the sample.

Systemically healthy Caucasian individuals from Russia, 35 to 40 in total and aged about 6 to 100 years, were included as donors. Approximately 9.7 milliliters of peripheral blood were drawn from each donor into EDTA-treated Vacutainer tubes. PBMCs were isolated by Ficoll-Paque density-gradient centrifugation, with at least 6 million obtained per sample. Trizol reagent was used to extract total RNA from the PBMCs, yielding at least 6 micrograms per sample. For every donor, flow cytometry on a PBMC aliquot measured the percentage of naive CD45RAhigh/CD27high T cells. The sequence was obtained from a man aged 25 to 40 in good health. Input material: blood. This sequence uses TRBV7-2 and TRBJ2-5, with TRBD2 as a weak D call on 5 bases. The bases read TGTGCCAGCAGCCTCCGTCTGGCGGGCACGTACCAAGAGACCCAGTACTTC. Translated, this gives CASSLRLAGTYQETQYF.